This T cell receptor beta chain comes out of a study of cytomegalovirus exposure and HLA in healthy donors. PCR primers comprised 60 Vbeta and 13 Jbeta primers. Repertoires were generated with immunoSEQ multiplex PCR, while TCRdb's copy carries only in-frame clones and drops some. The repertoire holds approximately 170,000 clones, with about 77% as singletons. Germline lookup yields CDR1 SNHLY and CDR2 FYNNEI. Trimming cost V 6 bases and J 3 bases, with 8 bases left between them. This CDR3 spans 12 amino acids. The sequence was obtained from a woman between 40 and 55 years old in good health and CMV-seropositive. This rearrangement joins TRBV2 to TRBJ1-2; TRBD1 is a possible D gene (6 bases). The source material was PBMCs. Here the CDR3 reads CASRRTDYGYTF. CDR3 sequence (DNA): TGTGCCAGCAGGCGGACAGACTATGGCTACACCTTC.